This paragraph covers one T cell receptor beta chain sequence. The record originates from a study of early T cells in non-severe SARS-CoV-2 infection. Separate cDNA molecules each had unique molecular identifiers attached to them. Using its own MiXCR run on the 5' RACE reads, TCRdb lists one record per CDR3 protein. The sample holds approximately 64,000 distinct CDR3 sequences, roughly 21% seen once. V was pared by 0 bases and J by 6 bases, with 3 bases of the junction left unmatched. Germline CDR1 reads SGHRS; CDR2 reads YFSETQ. The CDR3 spans 14 residues. The chain couples TRBV5-1 to TRBJ2-7; 10 nucleotides line up with TRBD2. Sequences were derived from whole blood, sampled at baseline. The origin of this receptor is an adult who was a healthcare worker with PCR-confirmed SARS-CoV-2 infection or an uninfected control (not recorded which). CDR3 sequence reads: CASSLEVAGGEQYF. The CDR3 nucleotides read TGCGCCAGCAGCTTGGAAGTAGCGGGAGGCGAGCAGTACTTC.